The entry below gives a single T cell receptor (beta chain) sequence along with its context. The source material, RNA transcripts, was used to amplify TCR beta CDR3 regions. First-round RT-PCR of the TCR CDR3 relied on the HTBI primer set. MiXCR, applied by TCRdb to the multiplex PCR reads, yields one record per CDR3 protein. The table has fewer than 450,000 distinct CDR3 sequences, 17% seen once; the top ten hold roughly 35%. This sample is drawn from a study of T cells in Graves' hyperthyroidism and ophthalmopathy. CDR3 length: 18 residues. Germline V gene lookup returns CDR1 KGHSH and CDR2 LQKENI. Trimming removed 8 bases from V and 0 bases from J, with 26 bases in between.

The TCR originated in a woman in her 30s with Graves' hyperthyroidism that later progressed to Graves' ophthalmopathy. Sequencing was done on a sample of blood. The chain has TRBV18 and TRBJ2-7; tentatively, D is TRBD1 or TRBD2 (6 bases each). Here the CDR3 reads CASQHKGGNGSSSYEQYF. CDR3 nucleotide sequence: TGTGCCAGCCAACATAAGGGGGGAAACGGGAGTAGCTCCTACGAGCAGTACTTC.